This TCR beta chain was identified during a study of T cells in Graves' hyperthyroidism and ophthalmopathy. Researchers amplified the TCR beta CDR3 regions from RNA transcripts. TCR CDR3 regions were first amplified by RT-PCR with HTBI primers. Via MiXCR, TCRdb re-called the multiplex PCR reads, giving one row per CDR3 protein. The sample lists fewer than 550,000 distinct CDR3 sequences, approximately 14% occurring once. This clonotype was counted at least ten times. V gave up 3 bases and J gave up 3 bases; unmatched junction bases: 6. Germline assignment: CDR1 MDHEN and CDR2 SYDVKM. This CDR3 contains 15 residues.

Sequenced material: blood. This TCR came from a young woman with Graves' hyperthyroidism. This chain connects TRBV28 to TRBJ2-7; TRBD2 matches 9 bases. CDR3 residues: CASSFAGTSHYEQYF. CDR3 sequence (DNA): TGTGCCAGCAGTTTCGCTGGGACTAGCCACTACGAGCAGTACTTC.